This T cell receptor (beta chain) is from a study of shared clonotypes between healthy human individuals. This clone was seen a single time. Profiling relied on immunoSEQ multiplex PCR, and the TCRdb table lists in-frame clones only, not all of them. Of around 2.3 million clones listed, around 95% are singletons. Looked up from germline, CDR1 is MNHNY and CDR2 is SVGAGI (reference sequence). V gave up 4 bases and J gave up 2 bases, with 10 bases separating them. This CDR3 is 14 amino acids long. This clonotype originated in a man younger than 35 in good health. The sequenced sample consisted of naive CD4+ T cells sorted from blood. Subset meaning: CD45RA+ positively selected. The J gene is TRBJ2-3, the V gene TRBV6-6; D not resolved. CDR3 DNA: TGTGCCAGCAGTTCCCTCAGGAACACAGATACGCAGTATTTT. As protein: CASSSLRNTDTQYF.